This T cell receptor beta chain was retrieved from a study of response to subunit inactivated influenza vaccine. TCRdb re-called the RT-PCR reads with MiXCR, one entry per CDR3 protein. This sample carries approximately 520,000 distinct CDR3 sequences, 16% of them seen once, and the ten largest clones take about 3%. The germline gives CDR1 LGHDT, CDR2 YNNKEL (reference sequence). There are 19 residues in the CDR3. As for this clonotype: The junction does not match germline at one end; this may be a read error.

The input for sequencing was CD4+ T cells sorted from PBMCs, taken roughly 24 months after vaccination. The gene calls are TRBV3-1 and TRBJ2-3; 12 bases align to TRBD2. This receptor was taken from a man between 50 and 75 years old who received an inactivated influenza vaccine. CDR3 protein: CAISQGTSGGKPLTDTQYF. CDR3 sequence (DNA): TGTGCCATCAGCCAAGGCACTAGCGGGGGGAAGCCCCTAACAGATACGCAGTATTTT.